This section outlines one T cell receptor (beta chain) sequence together with its context. The entry originates in a study of cytomegalovirus exposure and HLA in healthy donors. PCR involved 60 Vbeta and 13 Jbeta primers. Assay used: immunoSEQ multiplex PCR; TCRdb lists only in-frame clones, some missing. The sample gives 100,000 to 150,000 clones, over 60% of which show up once; roughly 6.1% is in the top ten. Trimming took off 2 bases at V and 12 bases at J, with 17 bases between the two ends. The germline V gene encodes CDR1 MNHNY and CDR2 SVGAGI (reference sequence). CDR3 length: 13 residues. The source material was PBMCs. The clonotype comes from a woman in her thirties or forties in good health and CMV-seronegative. The chain carries TRBV6-6 and TRBJ2-7; D is perhaps TRBD1 (6 bases). CDR3: CASSYVVQGTGYF. CDR3 DNA sequence: TGTGCCAGCAGTTACGTAGTACAGGGAACCGGGTACTTC.